One and the same sample provided the 32 T cell receptor beta chains below, sequenced in a study of T cell repertoires in cytomegalovirus infection. TCRdb reanalysed the reads using MiXCR and keeps one entry per CDR3 protein. The sample has approximately 990,000 distinct CDR3 sequences, around 32% seen once. What these receptors recognize is not known. This specimen was cultured CD8+ T cells from PBMCs, taken from culture after CMV antigen stimulation. These receptors originate from a human donor in good health (CMV status not recorded). Some clones in this sample may be carry-over from other donors' samples.

The chain has TRBV2 and TRBJ1-5; TRBD1 matches 8 bases. V lost 3 bases and J lost 2; bases outside the gene matches: 3. Germline CDR1 and CDR2: SNHLY and FYNNEI. The CDR3 length is 15 residues. The CDR3 region has the DNA TGTGCCAGCAGTGAGCAGGGGGCGGGCAATCAGCCCCAGCATTTT. This encodes CASSEQGAGNQPQHF.

The chain recombines TRBV7-8 with TRBJ2-2; D remains unclear. The germline V gene encodes CDR1 SGHVS and CDR2 FQNEAQ. The CDR3 loop spans 16 amino acids. Between the trimmed V and J ends, which lost 2 bases and 1 base, there was a span of 11 bases. CDR3 residues: CASSLWPGMNTGELFF. In DNA form, the CDR3 reads TGTGCCAGCAGCTTATGGCCAGGCATGAACACCGGGGAGCTGTTTTTT.

This clonotype has ten or more counts. The chain links TRBV7-2 to TRBJ2-5; 8 positions agree with TRBD1. The CDR3 contains 15 residues. With V trimmed by 4 bases and J by 2 bases, 6 bases remained unmatched. Germline CDR1 SGHTA, CDR2 FQGNSA. CDR3 nucleotide sequence: TGTGCCAGCAGCTACAGGGACAGGCTTCAAGAGACCCAGTACTTC. Encoded protein: CASSYRDRLQETQYF.

This clonotype was counted only a few times. The CDR3 DNA follows: TGCAGTGCTACCCTAGCGGGAAGCTCCTACGAGCAGTACTTC. It codes for CSATLAGSSYEQYF. The chain carries TRBV20-1 and TRBJ2-7; 9 bases align to TRBD2. V lost 4 bases to trimming and J lost 0 bases; unmatched junction nucleotides: 4. CDR1 and CDR2 from the germline V gene are DFQATT and SNEGSKA (reference sequence). The CDR3 sequence is 14 residues long.

This clonotype was seen a few times. The rearrangement joins TRBV7-4 to TRBJ1-5, with D maybe TRBD1 (5 bases). With 4 bases removed from V and 0 bases from J, the gap between germline ends came to 13 bases. This CDR3 spans 16 amino acids. Germline CDR1 SGHVT, CDR2 SQSDAQ. The CDR3 region is CASSSLTEYSNQPQHF. The CDR3 DNA reads as TGTGCCAGCAGCTCCCTGACAGAGTATAGCAATCAGCCCCAGCATTTT.

The chain joins TRBV13 to TRBJ1-5; 7 positions match TRBD1. With 5 bases clipped from V and 6 bases from J, the junction kept 4 bases outside the gene matches. The CDR3 loop spans 13 amino acids. The germline gives CDR1 PRHDT, CDR2 FYEKMQ (reference sequence). CDR3: CASSTGQSQPQHF. CDR3 coding DNA: TGTGCCAGCAGCACGGGACAGAGTCAGCCCCAGCATTTT.

This clonotype was detected only a few times. This chain links TRBV7-9 with TRBJ2-2, with unresolved D. V shed 8 bases and J shed 0 bases, with 4 bases lying between them. CDR3 length: 12 residues. The germline gives CDR1 SEHNR, CDR2 FQNEAQ (reference sequence). The CDR3 is CASHSNTGELFF. CDR3 bases: TGTGCCAGCCATTCGAACACCGGGGAGCTGTTTTTT.

This clonotype turned up a few times. The chain is built from TRBV12-3 or TRBV12-4 and TRBJ2-2; TRBD1 matches at 8 bases. After removal of 7 bases from V and 5 bases from J, the junction contained 9 bases not matched to a gene. The CDR3 is made up of 15 amino acids. CDR3 amino acids: CASMNQGAGTGELFF. CDR3 nucleotide sequence: TGTGCCAGCATGAACCAGGGGGCGGGAACCGGGGAGCTGTTTTTT.

The chain joins TRBV27 to TRBJ2-2, with D unresolved. V was trimmed by 3 bases and J by 4 bases, leaving 6 bases between them. This CDR3 has 13 residues. The germline V gene encodes CDR1 MNHEY and CDR2 SMNVEV (reference sequence). CDR3 loop: CASSFFPTGELFF. Here the CDR3 DNA reads TGTGCCAGCAGTTTTTTCCCCACCGGGGAGCTGTTTTTT.

The chain has TRBV4-3 and TRBJ1-5; D is uncertain. Germline V gene data show CDR1 as LGHNA and CDR2 as YSLEER. Trimming stripped 1 base from V and 0 bases from J, with 7 bases between. The CDR3 runs 15 residues. CDR3 bases: TGCGCCAGCAGCCAAGTGTTGCATAGCAATCAGCCCCAGCATTTT. Translation gives CASSQVLHSNQPQHF.

The chain uses TRBV29-1 and TRBJ1-2; 8 nucleotides match TRBD1. V dropped 7 bases and J dropped 7; count of bases not matched to a gene: 8. The CDR3 totals 12 residues. Germline V gene sequence: CDR1 SQVTM, CDR2 ANQGSEA. The CDR3 sequence: CSARTGTAGYTF. For the CDR3, the DNA is TGCAGCGCCAGGACAGGGACGGCTGGCTACACCTTC.

Points on this clonotype: A much larger clone sits a single nucleotide away, making a read error possible. The chain carries TRBV19 and TRBJ2-1, with a weak D call TRBD2 (5 bases). This CDR3 is built from 15 residues. Germline loops: CDR1 LNHDA, CDR2 SQIVND (reference sequence). The CDR3 region has the DNA TGTGCCAGAAGTACTTGGGGAGAAATCCGGGATGAGCAGTTCTTC. It specifies CARSTWGEIRDEQFF.

This clonotype was seen a handful of times. This chain connects TRBV7-9 to TRBJ2-5, with 11 bases fitting TRBD2. The CDR3 totals 16 residues. V lost 5 bases and J lost 0; bases outside the gene matches: 5. CDR1 is SEHNR and CDR2 is FQNEAQ in the germline V gene (reference sequence). The CDR3 region is CASSTPGLADQETQYF. CDR3 nucleotides: TGTGCCAGCAGCACACCGGGACTAGCGGACCAAGAGACCCAGTACTTC.

This clonotype was counted a few times. The CDR3 DNA reads TGTGCCAGCAGTTACGGATCTCAGATTGAGCAGTACGTC. Protein sequence: CASSYGSQIEQYV. The chain carries TRBV6-2 or TRBV6-3 and TRBJ2-7; D not resolved. V was cut by 2 bases and J by 7 bases, with 12 bases left in between. The CDR3 totals 13 residues. CDR1 and CDR2 (germline): MNHEY, SVGEGT.

V usage is TRBV5-6 and J usage is TRBJ2-7, with TRBD2 as a possible D gene (6 bases). The CDR3 runs to 14 residues. The V end was cut by 0 bases, the J end by 0 bases, with 7 bases between. Germline CDR1 reads SGHDT; CDR2 reads YYEEEE. CDR3: CASSLDGSSYEQYV. Written as DNA, the CDR3 is TGTGCCAGCAGCTTGGACGGGAGCTCCTACGAGCAGTACGTC.

This clonotype occurred many times. This rearrangement joins TRBV6-2 or TRBV6-3 to TRBJ2-2, with TRBD1 matching over 8 bases. The CDR3 runs to 15 residues. V lost 6 bases and J lost 4; bases outside the gene matches: 7. Germline V CDR1 and CDR2: MNHEY, SVGEGT. CDR3 nucleotide sequence: TGTGCCAGCAGCTTAGGACAGGGTTCCACCGGGGAGCTGTTTTTT. Its protein product is CASSLGQGSTGELFF.

This clonotype was recorded a few times. This chain links TRBV7-9 with TRBJ1-1, with no clear D. The CDR3 has 17 amino acids. Looked up from germline, CDR1 is SEHNR and CDR2 is FQNEAQ (reference sequence). Trimming removed 3 bases at V and 1 base at J, with 18 bases between. The CDR3 DNA sequence: TGTGCCAGCAGCTTCCCGGGTTCGACCCCTACGAACACTGAAGCTTTCTTT. Its translation is CASSFPGSTPTNTEAFF. Combining the CDR3 with reference TRBV7-9 and TRBJ1-1 gives the whole variable domain DTGVSQNPRHKITKRGQNVTFRCDPISEHNRLYWYRQTLGQGPEFLTYFQNEAQLEKSRLLSDRFSAERPKGSFSTLEIQRTEQGDSAMYLCASSFPGSTPTNTEAFFGQGTRLTVV.

Written as DNA, the CDR3 is TGCAGCGCTCAGATATCGAACACCGGGGAGCTGTTTTTT. This encodes CSAQISNTGELFF. V usage is TRBV29-1 and J usage is TRBJ2-2; D ambiguous. The germline CDR1 and CDR2 sequences are SQVTM and ANQGSEA. Trimming pared 7 bases from V and 0 bases from J, leaving 9 bases between. This CDR3 contains 13 residues.

Comment on this clonotype: The junction departs from germline at one end; a sequencing error may be responsible. The chain has TRBV5-6 and TRBJ2-7, with a possible D match to TRBD1 (6 bases). This CDR3 is 12 amino acids long. The V gene's germline CDR1 is SGHDT and CDR2 YYEEEE. The CDR3 coding sequence is TGTGCCAGCAGCCTGGGGGCCGGGTCCAAAGTATTC. Residues: CASSLGAGSKVF. Complete variable domain (other parts from reference TRBV5-6 and TRBJ2-7): DAGVTQSPTHLIKTRGQQVTLRCSPKSGHDTVSWYQQALGQGPQFIFQYYEEEERQRGNFPDRFSGHQFPNYSSELNVNALLLGDSALYLCASSLGAGSKVFGPGTRLTVT.

This clonotype has a count of ten or more. The chain links TRBV7-2 to TRBJ2-3, with a possible D match to TRBD1 (6 bases). The CDR3 sequence is 17 residues long. V lost 3 bases and J lost 3, with 19 bases in between. Germline CDR1 SGHTA, CDR2 FQGNSA. The CDR3 protein is CASSLELGAGITDTQYF. In nucleotides, the CDR3 is TGTGCCAGCAGCTTGGAGCTGGGGGCCGGAATTACAGATACGCAGTATTTT.

This clonotype was picked up a small number of times. At one boundary the junction diverges from the germline segment, which might be a read error. The chain links TRBV6-6 to TRBJ1-1, with D possibly TRBD1 on 6 matching bases. This CDR3 spans 13 amino acids. Germline CDR1 MNHNY, CDR2 SVGAGI (reference sequence). The CDR3 DNA reads as TGTGCCAGCGGTTATGGGGGGCCCACTGAAGCTTTCTTT. It translates to CASGYGGPTEAFF.

This clonotype was detected a few times. V gene TRBV7-2 combines with J gene TRBJ2-5; 7 bases map to TRBD2. The CDR3 totals 15 residues. Per germline, CDR1 SGHTA and CDR2 FQGNSA. V was pared by 1 base and J by 5 bases, with 7 bases of the junction left unmatched. The CDR3 DNA is TGTGCCAGCAGCTTAGTGTCTGGGGGAGGGGAGACCCAGTACTTC. It is translated as CASSLVSGGGETQYF.

In regard to this clonotype: This sequence may be a read error, since a much larger clone differs from it by one base. The chain uses TRBV7-2 and TRBJ2-1; D gene ambiguous. V was trimmed by 8 bases and J by 3 bases, leaving 11 bases between them. CDR3 size: 13 residues. Germline lookup yields CDR1 SGHTA and CDR2 FQGNSA. This CDR3 reads CASLRTNYNEQFF. The CDR3 DNA reads TGTGCCAGCCTCCGGACCAACTACAATGAGCAGTTCTTC.

This clonotype showed up just a few times. For the CDR3, the DNA is TGTGCCAGCAGTTACCCCCCGCTGCGGGGGGGCAAAAATGAGCAGTTCTTC. Its translation: CASSYPPLRGGKNEQFF. The chain links TRBV6-5 to TRBJ2-1; 9 positions agree with TRBD2. This CDR3 is 17 amino acids long. Per germline, CDR1 MNHEY and CDR2 SVGAGI. V lost 2 bases to trimming and J lost 7 bases; unmatched junction nucleotides: 12.

This chain connects TRBV5-6 to TRBJ2-5; 8 nucleotides line up with TRBD1. Germline assignment: CDR1 SGHDT and CDR2 YYEEEE. This CDR3 contains 15 residues. The V gene end was trimmed by 0 bases and the J gene end by 3 bases; junction bases not matched to a gene: 4. Written as DNA, the CDR3 is TGTGCCAGCAGCTTGGCACAGGGGGTGGAAGAGACCCAGTACTTC. Translating it yields CASSLAQGVEETQYF.

V and J are TRBV19 and TRBJ2-1, with 10 positions matching TRBD2. In germline, CDR1 is LNHDA, CDR2 SQIVND (reference sequence). CDR3 length: 15 amino acids. Trimming at V came to 4 bases and at J to 5 bases, leaving 5 bases not matched to a gene. The CDR3 bases are TGTGCCAGTAGTACCCTAGCGGGGGCCAACAATGAGCAGTTCTTC. Encoded protein: CASSTLAGANNEQFF.

This clonotype has at least ten counts. The V call is TRBV7-8, the J call TRBJ1-2, with D perhaps TRBD1 (5 bases). From germline, CDR1 is SGHVS and CDR2 FQNEAQ. Trimming removed 5 bases from V and 5 bases from J, with 12 bases in between. The CDR3 runs to 13 residues. The CDR3 sequence: CASSGTQGYGYTF. The CDR3, as DNA: TGTGCCAGCAGCGGGACCCAGGGTTATGGCTACACCTTC.

This clonotype appeared a few times. The chain combines TRBV20-1 with TRBJ2-1, with 7 bases that match TRBD2. Trimming took 0 bases from V and 2 from J; bases not matched to a gene: 13. The CDR3 loop spans 18 amino acids. Per germline, CDR1 DFQATT and CDR2 SNEGSKA (reference sequence). In DNA, the CDR3 is TGCAGTGCTAGAGAATGGGAGGGCCCCAAAGGCCCCTACAATGAGCAGTTCTTC. Its protein is CSAREWEGPKGPYNEQFF.

The table lists this clonotype with a few counts. The chain couples TRBV27 to TRBJ2-3; 9 bases fit TRBD1. This CDR3 has 15 amino acids. Germline V gives CDR1 MNHEY, CDR2 SMNVEV (reference sequence). Trimming removed 6 bases from V and 4 bases from J; junction bases left unmatched: 8. The CDR3 DNA sequence: TGTGCCAGCAGGGCCGGGACAGGGACCTCAGATACGCAGTATTTT. Residues: CASRAGTGTSDTQYF.

There are a few counts of this clonotype. V is TRBV15 and J is TRBJ2-3; 13 bases line up with TRBD2. Looked up from germline, CDR1 is LNHNV and CDR2 is YYDKDF (reference sequence). This CDR3 has 16 amino acids. With V trimmed by 4 bases and J by 7 bases, 8 bases remained unmatched. The CDR3 protein is CATSKVGTSGVHTQYF. The DNA for the CDR3 is TGTGCCACCAGCAAAGTTGGGACTAGCGGGGTTCATACGCAGTATTTT. Filled out from reference TRBV15 and TRBJ2-3, the complete variable domain reads DAMVIQNPRYQVTQFGKPVTLSCSQTLNHNVMYWYQQKSSQAPKLLFHYYDKDFNNEADTPDNFQSRRPNTSFCFLDIRSPGLGDTAMYLCATSKVGTSGVHTQYFGPGTRLTVL.

As regards this clonotype: It may be a read error: a sequence one base away is much more abundant. The rearrangement joins TRBV7-8 to TRBJ2-5; 8 bases are shared with TRBD2. The CDR3 runs to 16 residues. V shed 3 bases, J shed 5 bases, and the junction held 11 bases outside the gene matches. The germline V gene encodes CDR1 SGHVS and CDR2 FQNEAQ. CDR3 sequence reads: CASSFAGLVGFETQYF. For the CDR3, the DNA is TGTGCCAGCAGCTTTGCGGGACTAGTGGGGTTTGAGACCCAGTACTTC.

This clonotype came up many times. The chain links TRBV6-5 to TRBJ1-2, with TRBD1 matching 8 bases. CDR3 length equals 16 residues. V shed 2 bases, J shed 0 bases, and the junction held 5 bases outside the gene matches. Germline V CDR1 and CDR2: MNHEY, SVGAGI. The CDR3, as DNA: TGTGCCAGCAGTTACCGTGACAGGGGAGCTAACTATGGCTACACCTTC. This sequence encodes CASSYRDRGANYGYTF.